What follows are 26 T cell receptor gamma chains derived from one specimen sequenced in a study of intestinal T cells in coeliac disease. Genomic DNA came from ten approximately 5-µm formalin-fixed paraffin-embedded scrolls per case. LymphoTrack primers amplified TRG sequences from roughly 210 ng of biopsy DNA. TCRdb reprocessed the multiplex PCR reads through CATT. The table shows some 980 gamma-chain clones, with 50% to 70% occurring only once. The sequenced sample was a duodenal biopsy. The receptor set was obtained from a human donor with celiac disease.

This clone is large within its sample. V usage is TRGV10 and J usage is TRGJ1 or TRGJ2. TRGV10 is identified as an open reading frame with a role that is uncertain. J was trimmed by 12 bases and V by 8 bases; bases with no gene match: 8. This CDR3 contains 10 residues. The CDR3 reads CAAWTGGKLF. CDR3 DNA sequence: TGTGCTGCGTGGACGGGGGGGAAACTCTTT.

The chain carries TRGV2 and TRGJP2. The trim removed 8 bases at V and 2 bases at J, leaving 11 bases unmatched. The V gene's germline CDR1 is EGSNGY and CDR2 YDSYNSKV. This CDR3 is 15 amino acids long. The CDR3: CATLGRASSDWIKTF. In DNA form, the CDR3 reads TGTGCCACCTTGGGACGGGCCAGTAGTGATTGGATCAAGACGTTT.

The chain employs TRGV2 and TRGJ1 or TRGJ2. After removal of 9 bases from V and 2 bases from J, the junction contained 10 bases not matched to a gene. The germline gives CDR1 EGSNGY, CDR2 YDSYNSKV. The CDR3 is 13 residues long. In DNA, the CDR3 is TGTGCCACCCCCGACAAGGATTATTATAAGAAACTCTTT. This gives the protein CATPDKDYYKKLF.

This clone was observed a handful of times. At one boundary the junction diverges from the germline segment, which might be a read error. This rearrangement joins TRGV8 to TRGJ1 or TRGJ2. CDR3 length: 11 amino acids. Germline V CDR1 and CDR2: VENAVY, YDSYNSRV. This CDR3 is CAAWSVKRKLF. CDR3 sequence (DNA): TGTGCCGCCTGGTCGGTGAAAAGGAAACTCTTT.

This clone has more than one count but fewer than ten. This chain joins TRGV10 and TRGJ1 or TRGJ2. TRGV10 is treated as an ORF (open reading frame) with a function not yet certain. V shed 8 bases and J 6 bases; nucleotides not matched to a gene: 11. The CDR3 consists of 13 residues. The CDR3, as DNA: TGTGCTGCGTGGGGATGGGGCGGTTATAAGAAACTCTTT. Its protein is CAAWGWGGYKKLF.

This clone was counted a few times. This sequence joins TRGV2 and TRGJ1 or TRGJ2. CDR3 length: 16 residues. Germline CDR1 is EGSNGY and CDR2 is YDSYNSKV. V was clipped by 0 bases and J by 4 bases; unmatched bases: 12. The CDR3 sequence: CATWDGHGGLYYKKLF. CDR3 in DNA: TGTGCCACCTGGGACGGGCACGGGGGCTTGTATTATAAGAAACTCTTT.

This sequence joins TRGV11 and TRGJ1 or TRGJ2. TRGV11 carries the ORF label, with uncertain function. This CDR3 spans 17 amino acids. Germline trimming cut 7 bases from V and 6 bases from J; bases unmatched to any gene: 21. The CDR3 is CACWIGTFENYLYKKLF. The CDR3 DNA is TGTGCCTGCTGGATAGGCACGTTCGAAAACTACCTTTATAAGAAACTCTTT.

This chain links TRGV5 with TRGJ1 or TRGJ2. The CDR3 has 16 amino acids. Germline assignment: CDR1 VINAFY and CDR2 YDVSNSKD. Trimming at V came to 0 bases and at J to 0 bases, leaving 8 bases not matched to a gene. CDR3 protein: CATWDRAAWNYYKKLF. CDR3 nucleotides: TGTGCCACCTGGGACAGGGCTGCCTGGAATTATTATAAGAAACTCTTT.

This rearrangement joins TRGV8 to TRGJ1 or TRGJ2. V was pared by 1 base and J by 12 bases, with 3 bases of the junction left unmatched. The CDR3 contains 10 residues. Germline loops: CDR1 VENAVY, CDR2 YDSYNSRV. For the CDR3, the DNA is TGTGCCACCTGGGATAGAACGAAACTCTTT. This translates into CATWDRTKLF.

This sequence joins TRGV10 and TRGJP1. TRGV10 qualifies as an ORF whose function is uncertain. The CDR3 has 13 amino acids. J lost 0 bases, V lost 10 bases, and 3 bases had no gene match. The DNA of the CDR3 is TGTGCTGCGTCAGATACCACTGGTTGGTTCAAGATATTT. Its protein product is CAASDTTGWFKIF.

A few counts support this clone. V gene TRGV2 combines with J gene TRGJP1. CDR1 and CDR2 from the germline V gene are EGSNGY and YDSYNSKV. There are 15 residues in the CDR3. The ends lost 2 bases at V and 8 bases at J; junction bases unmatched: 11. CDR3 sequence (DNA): TGTGCCACCTGGGACGCCTTTTGGGGCGGTTGGTTCAAGATATTT. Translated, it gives CATWDAFWGGWFKIF.

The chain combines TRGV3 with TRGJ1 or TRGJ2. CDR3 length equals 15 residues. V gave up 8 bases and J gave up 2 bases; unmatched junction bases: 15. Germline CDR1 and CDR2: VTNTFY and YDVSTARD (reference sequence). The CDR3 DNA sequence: TGTGCCACCTTGGGACGGAAATTTGATTATTATAAGAAACTCTTT. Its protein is CATLGRKFDYYKKLF.

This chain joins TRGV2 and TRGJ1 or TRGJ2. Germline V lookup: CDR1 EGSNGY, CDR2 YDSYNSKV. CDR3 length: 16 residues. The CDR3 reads CAPGTAPCGLYYKKLF. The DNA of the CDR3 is TGTGCACCTGGGACGGCCCCCTGCGGTCTTTATTATAAGAAACTCTTT.

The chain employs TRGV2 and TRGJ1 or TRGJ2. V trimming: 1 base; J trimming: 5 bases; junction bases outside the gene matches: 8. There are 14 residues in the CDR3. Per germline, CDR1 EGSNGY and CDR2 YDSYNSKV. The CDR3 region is CATWDGIGNYKKLF. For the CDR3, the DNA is TGTGCCACCTGGGACGGCATCGGTAATTATAAGAAACTCTTT.

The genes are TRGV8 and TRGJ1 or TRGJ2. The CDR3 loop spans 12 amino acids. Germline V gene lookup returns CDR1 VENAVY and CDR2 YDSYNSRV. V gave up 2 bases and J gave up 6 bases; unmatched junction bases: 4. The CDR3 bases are TGTGCCACCTGGGATATGACTTATAAGAAACTCTTT. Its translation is CATWDMTYKKLF.

The CDR3 DNA reads TGTGCCACCTGGGACAGGCGACGTTATTATAAGAAACTCTTT. Translating gives CATWDRRRYYKKLF. The V and J genes are TRGV3 and TRGJ1 or TRGJ2. From germline, CDR1 is VTNTFY and CDR2 YDVSTARD (reference sequence). The CDR3 consists of 14 residues. Trimming at V came to 0 bases and at J to 3 bases, leaving 5 bases not matched to a gene.

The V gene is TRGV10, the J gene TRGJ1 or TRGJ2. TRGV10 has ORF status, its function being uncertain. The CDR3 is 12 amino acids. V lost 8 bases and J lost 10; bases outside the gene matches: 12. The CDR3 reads CAAWDYAIKKLF. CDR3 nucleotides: TGTGCTGCGTGGGATTATGCTATAAAGAAACTCTTT.

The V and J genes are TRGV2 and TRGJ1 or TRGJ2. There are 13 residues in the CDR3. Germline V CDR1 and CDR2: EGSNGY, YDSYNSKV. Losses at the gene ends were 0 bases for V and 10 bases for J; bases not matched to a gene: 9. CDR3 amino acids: CATWDGRIIKKLF. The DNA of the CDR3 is TGTGCCACCTGGGACGGGCGTATTATAAAGAAACTCTTT.

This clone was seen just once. CDR3 sequence reads: CAAWDGRYKKLF. Written as DNA, the CDR3 is TGTGCTGCGTGGGATGGGCGTTATAAGAAACTCTTT. The genes are TRGV10 and TRGJ1 or TRGJ2. TRGV10 is marked as an open reading frame, function uncertain. The V gene end was trimmed by 8 bases and the J gene end by 6 bases; junction bases not matched to a gene: 8. The CDR3 is 12 residues long.

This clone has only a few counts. The CDR3, as DNA: TGTGCTGCGTGGGCTAAGAAACTCTTT. It translates to CAAWAKKLF. This chain joins TRGV10 and TRGJ1 or TRGJ2. TRGV10 is an open reading frame, and its role is uncertain. The CDR3 is 9 amino acids. Trimming removed 8 bases from V and 9 bases from J; junction bases left unmatched: 2.

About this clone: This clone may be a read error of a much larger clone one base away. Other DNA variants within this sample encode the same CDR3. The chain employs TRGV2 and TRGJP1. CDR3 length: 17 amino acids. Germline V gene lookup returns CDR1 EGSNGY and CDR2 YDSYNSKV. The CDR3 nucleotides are TGTGCCACTTGGGACGGGCGGCAAAATACCACTGGTTGGTTCAAGATATTT. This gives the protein CATWDGRQNTTGWFKIF.

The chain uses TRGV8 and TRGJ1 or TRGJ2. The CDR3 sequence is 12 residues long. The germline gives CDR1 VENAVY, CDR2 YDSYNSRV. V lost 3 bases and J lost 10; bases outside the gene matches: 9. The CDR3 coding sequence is TGTGCCACCTGGGATTGGGGTATAAAGAAACTCTTT. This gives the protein CATWDWGIKKLF.

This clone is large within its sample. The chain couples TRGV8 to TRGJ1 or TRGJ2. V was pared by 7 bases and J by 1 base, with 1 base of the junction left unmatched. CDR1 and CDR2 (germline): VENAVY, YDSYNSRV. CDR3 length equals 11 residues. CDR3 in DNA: TGTGCCACCTGCAATTATTATAAGAAACTCTTT. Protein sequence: CATCNYYKKLF.

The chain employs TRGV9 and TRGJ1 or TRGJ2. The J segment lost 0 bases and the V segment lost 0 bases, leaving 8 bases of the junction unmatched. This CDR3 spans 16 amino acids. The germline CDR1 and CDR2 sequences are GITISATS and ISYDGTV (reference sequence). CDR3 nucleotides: TGTGCCTTGTGGGAGGTGCCCCCCTTGAATTATTATAAGAAACTCTTT. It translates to CALWEVPPLNYYKKLF.

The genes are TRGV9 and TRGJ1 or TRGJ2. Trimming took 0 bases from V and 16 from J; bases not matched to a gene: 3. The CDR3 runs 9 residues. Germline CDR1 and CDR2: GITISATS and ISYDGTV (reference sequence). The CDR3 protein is CALWEVRLF. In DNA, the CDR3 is TGTGCCTTGTGGGAGGTGCGTCTCTTT.

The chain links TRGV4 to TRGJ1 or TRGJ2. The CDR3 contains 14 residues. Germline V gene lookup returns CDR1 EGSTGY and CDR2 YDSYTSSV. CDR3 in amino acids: CAPGMGRSYYKKLF. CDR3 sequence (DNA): TGTGCACCTGGGATGGGCCGGAGTTATTATAAGAAACTCTTT.